This passage covers 16 T cell receptor beta chains from one sample sequenced in a study of CD8 T cells in Susac syndrome. With random hexamers, reverse transcription was performed on about 0.5 to 1 ug of RNA. TCRdb re-called the immunoSEQ multiplex PCR reads through MiXCR, storing one row per CDR3 protein. The repertoire consists of around 130,000 distinct CDR3 sequences, with approximately 95% occurring once and the leading ten covering around 0.12%. The material sequenced was CD4+ T cells from PBMCs. The origin of the receptors is a human donor with multiple sclerosis.

V is TRBV18 and J is TRBJ1-4; D is ambiguous. This CDR3 region has 13 residues. Germline values: CDR1 KGHSH, CDR2 LQKENI. V dropped 1 base and J dropped 7 bases, with 7 bases sitting between them. CDR3: CASSPRVGEKLFF. The CDR3 DNA is TGTGCCAGCTCACCACGAGTGGGTGAAAAACTGTTTTTT.

The genes are TRBV20-1 and TRBJ2-7; D is unclear. The V gene's germline CDR1 is DFQATT and CDR2 SNEGSKA (reference sequence). Trimming pared 0 bases from V and 6 bases from J, leaving 15 bases between. CDR3 length: 14 residues. The CDR3 reads CSAREAVLPFEQYF. CDR3 DNA: TGCAGTGCTAGAGAAGCCGTGCTCCCCTTCGAGCAGTACTTC.

V gene TRBV20-1 combines with J gene TRBJ2-1; 7 bases fit TRBD2. The V segment lost 4 bases and the J segment 7 bases; nucleotides outside the gene matches: 16. CDR1 and CDR2 (germline): DFQATT, SNEGSKA (reference sequence). CDR3 length: 16 residues. CDR3 coding DNA: TGCAGTGCTATCTTCCCGACTAGCCCCCGCTCAAATGAGCAGTTCTTC. Translation gives CSAIFPTSPRSNEQFF.

V gene TRBV20-1 combines with J gene TRBJ1-5; 7 bases fit TRBD1. The CDR3 consists of 14 residues. The germline V gene encodes CDR1 DFQATT and CDR2 SNEGSKA (reference sequence). With V trimmed by 1 base and J by 6 bases, 6 bases remained unmatched. The CDR3: CSARGQGRGQPQHF. The CDR3 DNA follows: TGCAGTGCTAGAGGACAGGGAAGGGGTCAGCCCCAGCATTTT.

In its sample, this clonotype was seen once. The V and J genes are TRBV12-3 or TRBV12-4 and TRBJ2-1; a weak D match, TRBD2 (6 bases). V dropped 6 bases and J dropped 6 bases, with 15 bases sitting between them. CDR3 length: 14 amino acids. The CDR3 reads CASRPSGLPNEQFF. CDR3 DNA: TGTGCCAGCAGACCATCGGGACTTCCCAATGAGCAGTTCTTC.

V and J are TRBV6-2 or TRBV6-3 and TRBJ2-5, with D possibly being TRBD1 or TRBD2 (5 bases each). V was trimmed by 6 bases and J by 4 bases, leaving 15 bases between them. Germline values: CDR1 MNHEY, CDR2 SVGEGT. This CDR3 comprises 14 residues. In DNA, the CDR3 is TGTGCCAGCAGATCTGGGGGTGGCCTAGAGACCCAGTACTTC. Amino acids: CASRSGGGLETQYF.

The V and J genes are TRBV6-5 and TRBJ2-7; 8 bases match TRBD2. The CDR3 has 16 amino acids. With V trimmed by 0 bases and J by 6 bases, 10 bases remained unmatched. The germline V gene encodes CDR1 MNHEY and CDR2 SVGAGI. Here the CDR3 reads CASSYSAVGRAFEQYF. The DNA of the CDR3 is TGTGCCAGCAGTTACTCGGCCGTCGGGAGGGCCTTCGAGCAGTACTTC.

The chain carries TRBV28 and TRBJ1-1; D gene unclear. CDR1 and CDR2 from the germline V gene are MDHEN and SYDVKM. V was shortened by 2 bases and J by 14 bases, with 18 bases between the two germline ends. This CDR3 region has 13 residues. The CDR3 sequence is CASSLTTARERFF. For the CDR3, the DNA is TGTGCCAGCAGTTTAACAACAGCTCGGGAGCGGTTCTTT.

The J gene is TRBJ2-2, the V gene TRBV9; the D is unclear. V lost 2 bases, J lost 0 bases, and 5 bases lay in between. This CDR3 is 14 amino acids long. CDR1 and CDR2 from the germline V gene are SGDLS and YYNGEE. This CDR3 reads CASSVWSNTGELFF. Written as DNA, the CDR3 is TGTGCCAGCAGCGTTTGGTCGAACACCGGGGAGCTGTTTTTT.

This chain connects TRBV6-1 to TRBJ1-2, with D maybe TRBD1 (5 bases). The CDR3 loop spans 17 amino acids. The germline V gene encodes CDR1 MNHNS and CDR2 SASEGT. V lost 6 bases and J 8 bases, leaving 28 bases between the germline ends. The CDR3 nucleotides read TGTGCCAGCAGACTACAGGCCCAAAGGACTTCATCAGGGGGCTACACCTTC. Translation gives CASRLQAQRTSSGGYTF.

The chain links TRBV20-1 to TRBJ1-5; no clear D gene. With 1 base removed from V and 4 bases from J, the gap between germline ends came to 5 bases. This CDR3 is 12 amino acids long. The germline gives CDR1 DFQATT, CDR2 SNEGSKA (reference sequence). CDR3 protein: CSARVVNQPQHF. The CDR3 nucleotides are TGCAGTGCTAGAGTGGTGAATCAGCCCCAGCATTTT.

The rearrangement links TRBV24-1 to TRBJ2-1; 10 bases align to TRBD1. The V gene's germline CDR1 is KGHDR and CDR2 SFDVKD. V shed 0 bases, J shed 7 bases, and the junction held 11 bases outside the gene matches. The CDR3 contains 18 residues. The CDR3 DNA reads TGTGCCACCAGTGATTTGTTGGCTGGGACAGGGGACAGGAATGAGCAGTTCTTC. Its protein product is CATSDLLAGTGDRNEQFF.

The chain couples TRBV3-1 to TRBJ1-5; no firm D call. The CDR3 runs to 14 residues. Between the trimmed V and J ends, which lost 1 base and 2 bases, there was a span of 6 bases. In germline, CDR1 is LGHDT, CDR2 YNNKEL (reference sequence). For the CDR3, the DNA is TGTGCCAGCAGCCAAGTCGGGGGCAATCAGCCCCAGCATTTT. Its translation is CASSQVGGNQPQHF.

V gene TRBV15 combines with J gene TRBJ1-2, with D hard to call. Trimming took off 1 base at V and 6 bases at J, with 9 bases between the two ends. The CDR3 runs 13 residues. CDR1 is LNHNV and CDR2 is YYDKDF in the germline V gene (reference sequence). CDR3 sequence (DNA): TGTGCCACCAGCAGAGTTTCAGGAGATGGCTACACCTTC. The encoded protein is CATSRVSGDGYTF.

J is TRBJ1-5 and V is TRBV20-1; possible D gene TRBD1, 5 bases. V dropped 3 bases and J dropped 0 bases, with 12 bases sitting between them. This CDR3 is 15 amino acids long. Germline lookup yields CDR1 DFQATT and CDR2 SNEGSKA (reference sequence). The CDR3 reads CSASQTVYSNQPQHF. Here the CDR3 DNA reads TGCAGTGCTAGTCAGACAGTTTATAGCAATCAGCCCCAGCATTTT.

The chain is built from TRBV27 and TRBJ2-7; TRBD2 agrees at 10 bases. Germline V gene data show CDR1 as MNHEY and CDR2 as SMNVEV (reference sequence). The CDR3 has 14 residues. Losses at the gene ends were 5 bases for V and 4 bases for J; bases not matched to a gene: 5. In DNA, the CDR3 is TGTGCCAGCAGTCTGAGACTAGCGGGTTACGAGCAGTACTTC. Its translation: CASSLRLAGYEQYF.